This entry concerns a single TCR beta chain. Its antigen is undetermined. The data belong to a study of cytomegalovirus exposure and HLA in healthy donors. Study-wide points: It was reported that the classifier diagnosed cytomegalovirus status with high specificity and sensitivity in both the original and validation cohorts. Later analysis showed TCR association rates varying by HLA locus, highest for DRB1 and lowest for HLA-C.

With 60 Vbeta and 13 Jbeta primers, the PCR was carried out. Here immunoSEQ multiplex PCR was the method, and the copy in TCRdb shows in-frame clones only, minus some. This sample has tens of thousands of clones, with 65% found just once. The sequenced sample was PBMCs. This clonotype was sampled from a woman aged 45-59 years in good health and CMV-seropositive.

The CDR3 reads CASSLAFPKGAEAFF. The CDR3 coding sequence is TGTGCCAGCAGCTTGGCCTTTCCCAAAGGGGCTGAAGCTTTCTTT. This chain joins TRBV5-6 and TRBJ1-1; TRBD1 is a possible D gene (5 bases). V was clipped by 0 bases and J by 6 bases, with 15 bases between them. Germline V gives CDR1 SGHDT, CDR2 YYEEEE. This CDR3 has 15 residues.